The 4 T cell receptor beta chains below were found in one sample sequenced in a study of control samples from healthy donors and cancer patients. Only in-frame clones appear in the TCRdb table, and some are missing; sequencing was by immunoSEQ multiplex PCR. Among around 130,000 clones listed, about 95% were seen once. The sample taken for sequencing was blood. All receptors come from a man aged 30 to 45 in good health.

CDR3 amino acids: CASSSVPNEMNTEAFF. CDR3 nucleotide sequence: TGTGCCAGCAGCTCAGTCCCGAATGAAATGAACACTGAAGCTTTCTTT. The chain couples TRBV7-9 to TRBJ1-1; D is uncertain. Trimming took off 4 bases at V and 0 bases at J, with 15 bases between the two ends. This CDR3 contains 16 residues. Per germline, CDR1 SEHNR and CDR2 FQNEAQ (reference sequence).

The genes are TRBV29-1 and TRBJ1-2; D is possibly TRBD1 (5 bases). V lost 6 bases and J 2 bases, leaving 13 bases between the germline ends. CDR1 is SQVTM and CDR2 is ANQGSEA in the germline V gene. This CDR3 has 13 amino acids. CDR3 loop: CSVPGRQNYGYTF. For the CDR3, the DNA is TGCAGCGTCCCGGGACGGCAGAACTATGGCTACACCTTC.

V is TRBV2 and J is TRBJ2-2, with D perhaps being TRBD1 or TRBD2 (5 bases each). Trimming took off 6 bases at V and 4 bases at J, with 9 bases between the two ends. CDR1 is SNHLY and CDR2 is FYNNEI in the germline V gene. The CDR3 consists of 13 residues. CDR3 residues: CASRGVGTGELFF. The CDR3 bases are TGTGCCAGCAGGGGGGTCGGCACCGGGGAGCTGTTTTTT.

This chain connects TRBV10-1 to TRBJ2-7; either TRBD1 or TRBD2 may supply D (5 bases each). Deletions cut 3 bases from V and 0 bases from J, with 9 bases between. The V gene's germline CDR1 is WNHNN and CDR2 SYGVQD (reference sequence). The CDR3 is 14 amino acids. This chain's CDR3 is CASSDGTSSYEQYF. Here the CDR3 DNA reads TGCGCCAGCAGTGACGGGACGAGCTCCTACGAGCAGTACTTC.